This passage covers 20 T cell receptor beta chains from one sample sequenced in a study of cytomegalovirus exposure and HLA in healthy donors. The PCR had 60 Vbeta and 13 Jbeta primers. The protocol was immunoSEQ multiplex PCR, while the TCRdb copy is restricted to in-frame clones and leaves out a portion. This table holds about 130,000 clones, 81% found once. Sequenced: PBMCs. The receptors stem from a man between 18 and 35 years old in good health and CMV-seronegative.

The CDR3 loop is CASSESPLATQYF. The CDR3, as DNA: TGCGCCAGCAGTGAGAGTCCCCTAGCAACGCAGTATTTT. The V and J genes are TRBV10-1 and TRBJ2-3, with D tentatively TRBD2 (5 bases). The V and J ends lost 2 bases and 9 bases respectively, with 12 bases between them. The germline V gene encodes CDR1 WNHNN and CDR2 SYGVQD (reference sequence). The CDR3 covers 13 residues.

The CDR3: CASSFQGFWDEQYF. CDR3 in DNA: TGCGCCAGCAGCTTTCAGGGATTCTGGGACGAGCAGTACTTC. The chain uses TRBV5-1 and TRBJ2-7, with a possible D match to TRBD1 (5 bases). From germline, CDR1 is SGHRS and CDR2 YFSETQ. CDR3 length: 14 residues. Trimming shortened V by 2 bases and J by 5 bases, and 14 bases separated the two germline ends.

The chain uses TRBV6-5 and TRBJ1-1; 7 bases are shared with TRBD1. The CDR3 is 15 residues long. V lost 2 bases, J lost 4 bases, and 7 bases stayed unmatched. From germline, CDR1 is MNHEY and CDR2 SVGAGI. CDR3 sequence reads: CASSYGTGVRTEAFF. Here the CDR3 DNA reads TGTGCCAGCAGTTACGGCACAGGGGTCCGCACTGAAGCTTTCTTT.

This clone was recorded once. For the CDR3, the DNA is TGTGCCAGCAACAGGGATAAGAACTATGGCTACACCTTC. Translation: CASNRDKNYGYTF. This chain connects TRBV2 to TRBJ1-2; D possibly corresponds to TRBD1 (6 bases). Germline lookup yields CDR1 SNHLY and CDR2 FYNNEI. Between the trimmed V and J ends, which lost 7 bases and 2 bases, there was a span of 11 bases. The length of the CDR3 is 13 residues.

The chain carries TRBV19 and TRBJ1-5; tentatively, D is TRBD1 (6 bases). Looked up from germline, CDR1 is LNHDA and CDR2 is SQIVND (reference sequence). V was cut by 4 bases and J by 13 bases, with 17 bases left in between. CDR3 length: 13 residues. The CDR3 DNA reads as TGTGCCAGTAGTACCCCCGGGACATCTTCACAGCATTTT. Its protein is CASSTPGTSSQHF. Full variable domain (rest looked up from reference TRBV19 and TRBJ1-5): DGGITQSPKYLFRKEGQNVTLSCEQNLNHDAMYWYRQDPGQGLRLIYYSQIVNDFQKGDIAEGYSVSREKKESFPLTVTSAQKNPTAFYLCASSTPGTSSQHFGDGTRLSIL.

This clone was detected a few times. The rearrangement joins TRBV4-3 to TRBJ1-2, with 7 bases identical to TRBD1. Germline V gene sequence: CDR1 LGHNA, CDR2 YSLEER. The CDR3 is 17 amino acids. V lost 4 bases, J lost 5 bases, and 16 bases stayed unmatched. The CDR3 region has the DNA TGCGCCAGCAGCCCCTCGACAGGGAGGATAATTGCATATGGCTACACCTTC. This codes for CASSPSTGRIIAYGYTF.

The chain links TRBV6-5 to TRBJ1-2; no clear D gene. The germline gives CDR1 MNHEY, CDR2 SVGAGI. The CDR3 is made up of 13 amino acids. Trimming took 4 bases from V and 8 from J, leaving 14 bases between them. DNA for the CDR3: TGTGCCAGCAGTTCCTCGAGTATACAGGGCTACACCTTC. Residues: CASSSSSIQGYTF.

CDR3 sequence: CASSTSGDGRWVTQYF. The CDR3 coding sequence is TGTGCCAGCAGCACTTCAGGGGACGGACGATGGGTTACGCAGTATTTT. The chain recombines TRBV5-4 with TRBJ2-3, with D possibly TRBD1 on 6 matching bases. The CDR3 loop spans 16 amino acids. Trimming removed 4 bases from V and 8 bases from J, with 23 bases in between. From germline, CDR1 is SGHNT and CDR2 YYREEE (reference sequence). The variable domain in full, with the rest retrieved from reference TRBV5-4 and TRBJ2-3, is ETGVTQSPTHLIKTRGQQVTLRCSSQSGHNTVSWYQQALGQGPQFIFQYYREEENGRGNFPPRFSGLQFPNYSSELNVNALELDDSALYLCASSTSGDGRWVTQYFGPGTRLTVL.

The rearrangement joins TRBV7-9 to TRBJ1-2; D call uncertain. Germline assignment: CDR1 SEHNR and CDR2 FQNEAQ (reference sequence). The CDR3 runs 14 residues. The germline V and J ends were trimmed by 3 bases and 4 bases, with 12 bases remaining between them. This chain's CDR3 is CASSFRGLGYGYTF. For the CDR3, the DNA is TGTGCCAGCAGCTTTCGAGGACTGGGCTATGGCTACACCTTC.

The chain combines TRBV20-1 with TRBJ2-7; TRBD2 is a possible D gene (5 bases). With 4 bases removed from V and 3 bases from J, the gap between germline ends came to 7 bases. CDR3 size: 11 residues. CDR1 is DFQATT, CDR2 SNEGSKA, per germline (reference sequence). CDR3 nucleotides: TGCAGTGCTATGCGGGTCTACGAGCAGTACTTC. Its protein is CSAMRVYEQYF.

J is TRBJ2-7 and V is TRBV6-5; 8 bases fit TRBD1. Looked up from germline, CDR1 is MNHEY and CDR2 is SVGAGI. The CDR3 runs to 12 residues. Trimming removed 5 bases from V and 6 bases from J; junction bases left unmatched: 3. The DNA of the CDR3 is TGTGCCAGCAGTCAAACAGGGGGCGAGCAGTACTTC. This translates into CASSQTGGEQYF.

A few counts support this clone. This chain links TRBV4-1 with TRBJ1-1; 8 bases map to TRBD1. The germline gives CDR1 MGHRA, CDR2 YSYEKL. With V trimmed by 4 bases and J by 3 bases, 7 bases remained unmatched. CDR3 length equals 15 residues. The CDR3, as DNA: TGCGCCAGCAGCCTACGGACAGGGTCGGACACTGAAGCTTTCTTT. As protein: CASSLRTGSDTEAFF.

V is TRBV30 and J is TRBJ2-2, with 9 nucleotides matching TRBD2. Looked up from germline, CDR1 is GTSNPN and CDR2 is SVGIG (reference sequence). The junction had 15 bases not matched to a gene; V was cut back by 4 bases and J by 9 bases. This CDR3 has 16 residues. In nucleotides, the CDR3 is TGTGCCTGGATTAAGCAAGGCGGGGGGGTACCGTGGGAGCTGTTTTTT. Residues: CAWIKQGGGVPWELFF.

The chain is built from TRBV14 and TRBJ1-5; TRBD1 is a possible D gene (6 bases). This CDR3 region has 16 residues. From germline, CDR1 is SGHDN and CDR2 FVKESK. Trimming left V 4 bases short and J 4 bases short, with 17 bases between. This CDR3 is CASSPGGGGQNQPQHF. Here the CDR3 DNA reads TGTGCCAGCAGCCCTGGGGGGGGTGGACAGAATCAGCCCCAGCATTTT.

The rearrangement joins TRBV10-3 to TRBJ1-5, with 7 bases matching TRBD1. With V trimmed by 10 bases and J by 6 bases, 15 bases remained unmatched. Germline assignment: CDR1 ENHRY and CDR2 SYGVKD. The CDR3 totals 15 residues. CDR3 loop: CATHQGQLGGQPQHF. DNA for the CDR3: TGTGCCACTCACCAGGGACAGTTGGGGGGTCAGCCCCAGCATTTT.

The CDR3 spells CASSAYLQGNTEAFF. The CDR3 nucleotides are TGTGCCAGCAGCGCGTACTTACAGGGGAACACTGAAGCTTTCTTT. This chain uses TRBV9 with TRBJ1-1; TRBD1 is a possible D gene (6 bases). V gave up 3 bases and J gave up 1 base, with 13 bases separating them. This CDR3 contains 15 residues. Looked up from germline, CDR1 is SGDLS and CDR2 is YYNGEE.

The chain couples TRBV4-1 to TRBJ1-1; a possible D gene is TRBD1 (5 bases). Looked up from germline, CDR1 is MGHRA and CDR2 is YSYEKL. This CDR3 region has 16 residues. The ends were cut back, 1 base at V and 0 bases at J, with 12 bases in the middle. In DNA, the CDR3 is TGCGCCAGCAGCCAAGGCCTCGGGGGGATGAACACTGAAGCTTTCTTT. Residues: CASSQGLGGMNTEAFF.

CDR3 nucleotides: TGTGCCAGCAGCCAAGATCTAGGAGCTTTCTTT. Translating gives CASSQDLGAFF. This sequence joins TRBV14 and TRBJ1-1, with D uncertain. The V gene's germline CDR1 is SGHDN and CDR2 FVKESK. V dropped 0 bases and J dropped 10 bases, with 6 bases sitting between them. The CDR3 extends over 11 amino acids. Full variable domain (missing parts from reference TRBV14 and TRBJ1-1): EAGVTQFPSHSVIEKGQTVTLRCDPISGHDNLYWYRRVMGKEIKFLLHFVKESKQDESGMPNNRFLAERTGGTYSTLKVQPAELEDSGVYFCASSQDLGAFFGQGTRLTVV.

The rearrangement links TRBV30 to TRBJ2-1; maybe TRBD1 (5 bases). The CDR3 length is 14 residues. Germline V lookup: CDR1 GTSNPN, CDR2 SVGIG (reference sequence). Trimming left V 5 bases short and J 3 bases short, with 14 bases between. CDR3 sequence (DNA): TGTGCCTGGGGGTCCGGGCAGGGCTACAATGAGCAGTTCTTC. Encoded protein: CAWGSGQGYNEQFF.

V and J are TRBV5-1 and TRBJ2-3, with TRBD2 matching over 7 bases. The V gene end was trimmed by 4 bases and the J gene end by 4 bases; junction bases not matched to a gene: 12. The germline CDR1 and CDR2 sequences are SGHRS and YFSETQ. The CDR3 runs to 16 residues. For the CDR3, the DNA is TGCGCCAGCAGCGGCCAAGCGGGGAGAGGTCCAGATACGCAGTATTTT. Its protein product is CASSGQAGRGPDTQYF.